These T cell receptor beta chains were read from a single sample in a study of blood T cells in healthy people across ages. Via MiXCR, TCRdb re-called the 5' RACE reads, giving one row per CDR3 protein. The data hold under 2,000,000 distinct CDR3 sequences, with 40% to 55% observed a single time. The sequenced sample consisted of blood. The receptors were sampled from a woman aged 35 to 49 in good health. CDR3s include the opening cysteine and the closing phenylalanine or tryptophan. Each record gives: J gene, D gene, clone size, V gene, CDR3 protein, CDR3 DNA. The D gene is left open where the match is weak. Expanded clones are given a class, and other clones once, few, many or no size at all.

>TRBJ2-1|NA|NA|TRBV20-1
CSAPGHYNEQFF
TGCAGTGCACCGGGACACTACAATGAGCAGTTCTTC
>TRBJ1-6|NA|NA|TRBV7-8
CASTITGRLSSYNSPLHF
TGTGCCAGCACCATTACGGGACGGCTGAGCTCCTATAATTCACCCCTCCACTTT
>TRBJ1-4|TRBD1|once|TRBV25-1
CASSPGQVATNEKLFF
TGTGCCAGCAGTCCCGGACAGGTCGCAACTAATGAAAAACTGTTTTTT
>TRBJ2-6|NA|NA|TRBV6-1
CASSDVRGRPGANVLTF
TGTGCCAGCAGTGATGTAAGGGGACGGCCTGGGGCCAACGTCCTGACTTTC
>TRBJ1-2|NA|NA|TRBV9
CASSPRPRTAYYGYTF
TGTGCCAGCAGCCCCCGTCCAAGGACAGCCTACTATGGCTACACCTTC
>TRBJ2-1|TRBD2|NA|TRBV7-9
CASSLGRGTSGKGEQFF
TGTGCCAGCAGCCTCGGGCGTGGGACTAGCGGGAAAGGGGAGCAGTTCTTC
>TRBJ2-1|TRBD1|NA|TRBV27
CASSYDGTGVYNEQFF
TGTGCCAGCAGTTACGACGGGACAGGAGTATACAATGAGCAGTTCTTC
>TRBJ2-7|TRBD2|once|TRBV3-1
CASSLLLAGGPPYEQYF
TGTGCCAGCAGCCTATTACTAGCGGGGGGACCTCCCTACGAGCAGTACTTC
>TRBJ1-1|TRBD1|NA|TRBV3-1
CASSQDNRGLGTEAFF
TGTGCCAGCAGCCAAGATAACAGGGGGCTCGGCACTGAAGCTTTCTTT
>TRBJ2-1|TRBD2|NA|TRBV6-5
CASSTVRGGIYNEQVF
TGTGCCAGCAGCACGGTGCGGGGGGGTATCTACAATGAGCAGGTCTTC